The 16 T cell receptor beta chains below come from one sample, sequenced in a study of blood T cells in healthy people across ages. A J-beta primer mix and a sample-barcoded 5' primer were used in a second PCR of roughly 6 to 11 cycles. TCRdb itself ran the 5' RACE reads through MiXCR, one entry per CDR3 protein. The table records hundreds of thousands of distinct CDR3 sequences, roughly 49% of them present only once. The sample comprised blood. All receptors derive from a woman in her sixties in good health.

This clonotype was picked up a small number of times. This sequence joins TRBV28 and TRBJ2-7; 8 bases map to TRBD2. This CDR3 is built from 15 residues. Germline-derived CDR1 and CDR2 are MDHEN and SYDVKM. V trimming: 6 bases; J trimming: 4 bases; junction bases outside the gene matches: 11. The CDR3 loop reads CASRSSGKGIYEQYF. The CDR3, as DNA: TGTGCCAGCAGGAGTAGCGGGAAAGGAATATACGAGCAGTACTTC.

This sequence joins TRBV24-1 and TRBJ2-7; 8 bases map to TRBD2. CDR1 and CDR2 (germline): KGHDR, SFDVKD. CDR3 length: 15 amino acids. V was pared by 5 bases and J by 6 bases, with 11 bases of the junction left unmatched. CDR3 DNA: TGTGCCACCAGTGCGCCGGGACTAGGGTCGGGCGAGCAGTACTTC. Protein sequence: CATSAPGLGSGEQYF.

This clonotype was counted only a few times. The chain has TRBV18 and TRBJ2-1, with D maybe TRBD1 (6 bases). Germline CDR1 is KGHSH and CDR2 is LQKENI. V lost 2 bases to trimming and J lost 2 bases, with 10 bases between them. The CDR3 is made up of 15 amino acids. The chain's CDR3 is CASSPGTPTYNEQFF. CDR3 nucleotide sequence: TGTGCCAGCTCACCAGGGACACCGACCTACAATGAGCAGTTCTTC.

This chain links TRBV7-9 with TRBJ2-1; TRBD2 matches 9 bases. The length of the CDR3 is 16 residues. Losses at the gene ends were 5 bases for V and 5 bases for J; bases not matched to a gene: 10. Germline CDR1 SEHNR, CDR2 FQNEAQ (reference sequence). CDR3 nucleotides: TGTGCCAGCAGCCAAAGAAGCGGGAGGAGAAACAATGAGCAGTTCTTC. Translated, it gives CASSQRSGRRNNEQFF. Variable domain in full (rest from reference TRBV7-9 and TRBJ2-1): DTGVSQNPRHKITKRGQNVTFRCDPISEHNRLYWYRQTLGQGPEFLTYFQNEAQLEKSRLLSDRFSAERPKGSFSTLEIQRTEQGDSAMYLCASSQRSGRRNNEQFFGPGTRLTVL.

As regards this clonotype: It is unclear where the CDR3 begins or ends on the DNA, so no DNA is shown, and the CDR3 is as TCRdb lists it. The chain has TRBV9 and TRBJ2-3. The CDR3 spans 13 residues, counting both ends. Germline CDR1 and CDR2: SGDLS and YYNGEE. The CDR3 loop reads CASSVASGNTRYF.

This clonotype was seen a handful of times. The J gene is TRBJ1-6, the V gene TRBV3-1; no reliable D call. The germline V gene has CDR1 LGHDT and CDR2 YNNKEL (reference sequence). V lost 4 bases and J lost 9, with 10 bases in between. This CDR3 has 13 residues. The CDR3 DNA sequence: TGTGCCAGCAGCCCCGGTGGGTCTTCACCCCTCCACTTT. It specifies CASSPGGSSPLHF.

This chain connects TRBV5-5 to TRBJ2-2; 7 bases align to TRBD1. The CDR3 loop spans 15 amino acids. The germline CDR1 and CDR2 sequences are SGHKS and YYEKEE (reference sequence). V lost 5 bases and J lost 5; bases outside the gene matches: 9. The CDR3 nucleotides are TGTGCCAGCAGTATTTCGGGACAGCGGACCGGGGAGCTGTTTTTT. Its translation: CASSISGQRTGELFF. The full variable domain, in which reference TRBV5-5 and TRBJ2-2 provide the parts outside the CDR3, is DAGVTQSPTHLIKTRGQQVTLRCSPISGHKSVSWYQQVLGQGPQFIFQYYEKEERGRGNFPDRFSARQFPNYSSELNVNALLLGDSALYLCASSISGQRTGELFFGEGSRLTVL.

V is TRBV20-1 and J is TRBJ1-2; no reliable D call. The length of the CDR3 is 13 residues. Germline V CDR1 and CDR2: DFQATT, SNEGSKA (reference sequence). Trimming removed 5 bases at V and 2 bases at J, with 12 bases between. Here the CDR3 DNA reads TGCAGTGCTCCGCTGCGGGGAAACTATGGCTACACCTTC. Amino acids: CSAPLRGNYGYTF.

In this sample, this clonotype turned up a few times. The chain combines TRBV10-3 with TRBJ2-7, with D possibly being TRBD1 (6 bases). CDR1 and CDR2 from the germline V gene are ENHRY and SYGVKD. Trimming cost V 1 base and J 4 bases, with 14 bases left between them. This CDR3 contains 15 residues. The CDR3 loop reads CAISELGQGMYEQYF. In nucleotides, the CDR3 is TGTGCCATCAGTGAGTTAGGTCAGGGGATGTACGAGCAGTACTTC.

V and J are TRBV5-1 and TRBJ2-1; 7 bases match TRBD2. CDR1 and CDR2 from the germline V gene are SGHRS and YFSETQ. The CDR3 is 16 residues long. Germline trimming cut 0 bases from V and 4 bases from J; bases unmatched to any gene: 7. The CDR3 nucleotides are TGCGCCAGCAGCTTGGAGGCGGCTAGCGGTTACAATGAGCAGTTCTTC. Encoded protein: CASSLEAASGYNEQFF.

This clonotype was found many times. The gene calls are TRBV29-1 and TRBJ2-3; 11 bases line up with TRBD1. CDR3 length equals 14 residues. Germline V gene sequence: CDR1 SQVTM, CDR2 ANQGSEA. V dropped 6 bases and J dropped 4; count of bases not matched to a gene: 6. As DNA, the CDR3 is TGCAGCGTGGGCGGACAGGGGGCGTCAGATACGCAGTATTTT. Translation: CSVGGQGASDTQYF.

CDR3 region: CASSDSGLLLEQYF. As DNA, the CDR3 is TGTGCCAGCAGTGACTCGGGACTGCTACTCGAGCAGTACTTC. This chain connects TRBV28 to TRBJ2-5; TRBD2 might be the D (6 bases). The last part of the DNA fits TRBJ2-7 better; the J call may be wrong. CDR3 size: 14 residues. Germline CDR1 MDHEN, CDR2 SYDVKM.

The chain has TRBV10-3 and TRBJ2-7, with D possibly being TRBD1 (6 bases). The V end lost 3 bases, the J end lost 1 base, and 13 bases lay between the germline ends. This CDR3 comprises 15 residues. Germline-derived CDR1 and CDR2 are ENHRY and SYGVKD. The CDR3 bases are TGTGCCATCAGTGAACTGACAGGTTTATCCTACGAGCAGTACTTC. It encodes CAISELTGLSYEQYF.

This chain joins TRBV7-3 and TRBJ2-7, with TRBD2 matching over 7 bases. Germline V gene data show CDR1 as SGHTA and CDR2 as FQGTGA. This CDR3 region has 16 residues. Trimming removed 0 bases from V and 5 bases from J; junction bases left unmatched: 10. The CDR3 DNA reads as TGTGCCAGCAGCTTAACGGGTCGGGCGGGAGTTCACGAGCAGTACTTC. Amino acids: CASSLTGRAGVHEQYF.

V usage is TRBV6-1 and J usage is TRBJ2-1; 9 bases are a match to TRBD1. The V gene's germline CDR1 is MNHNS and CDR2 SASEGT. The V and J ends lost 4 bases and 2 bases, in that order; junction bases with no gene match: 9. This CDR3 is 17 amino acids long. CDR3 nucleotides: TGTGCCAGCAGTGGAAGGGACAGGGTGGGGACCTACAATGAGCAGTTCTTC. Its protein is CASSGRDRVGTYNEQFF.

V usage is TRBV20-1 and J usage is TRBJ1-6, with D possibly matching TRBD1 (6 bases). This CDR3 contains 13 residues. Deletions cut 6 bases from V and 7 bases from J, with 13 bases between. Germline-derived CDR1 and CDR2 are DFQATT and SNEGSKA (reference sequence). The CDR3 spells CSAPGAGNSPLHF. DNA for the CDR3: TGCAGTGCGCCGGGGGCCGGGAATTCACCCCTCCACTTT.